This record looks at one TCR beta chain sequence and its context. Antigen specificity is unknown. This sample is drawn from a study of blood T cells in healthy people across ages. With a J-beta primer mix and a sample-barcoded 5' primer, a second PCR ran 7 to 11 cycles. Every cDNA was tagged by a template-switch adaptor with 12 random nucleotides. TCRdb passed the 5' RACE reads through MiXCR, listing each CDR3 protein once. The data contain 1.5 million to 2 million distinct CDR3 sequences, about 35% of them seen just once; the ten biggest clones take up about 11%. Study conclusions and caveats: Unsorted PBMCs ruled out conclusive naive versus antigen-experienced comparison. Estimates drawn from one million T cells were deemed to understate diversity.

Between the trimmed V and J ends, which lost 6 bases and 3 bases, there was a span of 13 bases. The CDR3 length is 13 residues. CDR1 SGHKS and CDR2 YYEKEE come from the germline V gene (reference sequence). The chain joins TRBV5-5 to TRBJ2-7; D is perhaps TRBD1 (6 bases). The sequenced material came from blood. This receptor was obtained from a woman between 25 and 40 years old in good health. Here the CDR3 DNA reads TGTGCCAGCAACGACAGGTTTCGCTACGAGCAGTACTTC. Residues: CASNDRFRYEQYF. Variable domain in full (rest from reference TRBV5-5 and TRBJ2-7): DAGVTQSPTHLIKTRGQQVTLRCSPISGHKSVSWYQQVLGQGPQFIFQYYEKEERGRGNFPDRFSARQFPNYSSELNVNALLLGDSALYLCASNDRFRYEQYFGPGTRLTVT.